This T cell receptor (beta chain) derives from a study of CD8+ T cells in alopecia areata. The study, taken as a whole, reports: Elevated clonality characterized lesional scalp relative to normal scalp, particularly in alopecia totalis/universalis. Having just one nonresponder leaves the connection between baseline CD8+ expansion and response unresolved. Tofacitinib significantly decreased scalp clonality and expanded CD8+ clones among top 100.

V lost 1 base and J lost 0, with 11 bases in between. The CDR3 extends over 15 amino acids. Germline CDR1 and CDR2: SGHRS and YFSETQ. Regarding treatment: oral pan-JAK inhibitor, 5-10 mg twice daily. cDNA serving as the sequencing template came from extracted, reverse transcribed RNA. Measured with immunoSEQ multiplex PCR; TCRdb has only the in-frame clones, and not every one. Of some 200,000 clones listed, roughly two fifths are singletons. A note on this clone: Its antigen is as yet unknown.

Sequencing was performed on CD4+ T cells sorted from blood, taken at approximately week 36, from a patient treated with tofacitinib. The genes are TRBV5-1 and TRBJ2-7, with D perhaps matching TRBD2 (5 bases). This TCR derives from a human donor with alopecia areata. The CDR3, as DNA: TGCGCCAGCAGCTTGACTACGGGGAGCTCCTACGAGCAGTACTTC. Its protein is CASSLTTGSSYEQYF.